This TCR beta chain derives from a study of brain metastases from non-small cell lung cancer. Study findings and constraints: Compared with primary tumors, brain metastases showed less T-cell infiltration.

A remark on this clone: Its antigen is currently unknown.

Some clones are missing from TCRdb's copy, which holds only in-frame ones; the method was immunoSEQ multiplex PCR. The table records about 15,000 clones, around 81% of them present only once. The TCR sequence derives from a donor at least 40 years old with non-small cell lung cancer. The sample was primary lung tumor tissue.

The CDR3 DNA is TGCGCCAGCAGCAAGACCGGTCACTATGGCTACACCTTC. This codes for CASSKTGHYGYTF. The J gene is TRBJ1-2, the V gene TRBV5-1; D is ambiguous. The CDR3 runs to 13 residues. CDR1 SGHRS and CDR2 YFSETQ come from the germline V gene. V lost 4 bases and J 3 bases, leaving 10 bases between the germline ends.